This TCR beta chain is drawn from a study of Graves' ophthalmopathy and Graves' hyperthyroidism (dated by TCRdb to the late 2010s). Describing the broader study: Peripheral blood was collected at initial diagnosis, prior to any treatment. TCR beta repertoire signatures were used to distinguish Graves' ophthalmopathy from Graves' hyperthyroidism and to predict progression to ophthalmopathy. In total, around 130 blood samples were TCR-sequenced: 40 to 45 ophthalmopathy, some 72 hyperthyroidism and about 17 hyperthyroidism-to-ophthalmopathy patients. To explore V-J signatures that separate ophthalmopathy from hyperthyroidism, a discovery set of fewer than 110 patients was enrolled, consisting of about 45 with ophthalmopathy and approximately 60 with stable hyperthyroidism. An independent validation cohort comprised some 18 hyperthyroidism patients and 15 to 17 patients who later progressed from hyperthyroidism to ophthalmopathy. In roughly 6 hyperthyroidism patients, the T-cell repertoire of thyroid tissue was compared with the T-cell repertoire of blood. After sampling, hyperthyroidism patients received methimazole starting at 30 mg daily, and ophthalmopathy patients received high-dose intravenous methylprednisolone. The 95 to 100 discovery patients were randomly divided into training and test sets at a 7:3 ratio.

Overall study outcomes, separate from this receptor: Sample size was not statistically predetermined, and group allocation was not concealed from the investigators. In validation, the model predicted ophthalmopathy progression with about 71% sensitivity and roughly 72% specificity; some twelve predicted patients were CT-confirmed with GO in a median of roughly 6.8 months. Among expanded thyroid clonotypes with frequency above 0.001, most also showed up in blood, which suggests that blood repertoires may reflect the thyroid immune response. Ophthalmopathy was separated from stable hyperthyroidism by the 13-signature model with about 88% sensitivity and about 81% specificity in cross-validation and with 80%/75% in the test set.

This clonotype was observed at least ten times. Its antigen has not been determined. No clone much larger than this one lies a single base away; base qualities are absent. Ophthalmopathy patients had moderately to severely active disease, Clinical Activity Score of at least 3, NOSPECS grade of at least 4, and disease duration under 3 months. Patients with other autoimmune diseases, uncontrolled infections, pregnancy or lactation were excluded from the study. Clinical symptoms, serum thyroxine, TRAb, thyroid ultrasound and orbital computed tomography were used for diagnosis. Ficoll-Paque density gradient centrifugation was used to isolate PBMCs from around 10 ml of fresh peripheral blood. Trizol reagent was used to extract the total RNA, and its quality was then checked on an Agilent 2100 Bioanalyzer. TCR beta CDR3 regions were amplified from RNA transcripts for repertoire sequencing. HTBI primers and the Qiagen OneStep RT-PCR kit were used in a first-round RT-PCR, which was followed by a second-round multiplex PCR, size selection and purification. The libraries underwent paired-end sequencing with 100 bp reads on an Illumina HiSeq2000. On the study's bioinformatics: Reads were processed with SOAPnuke, discarding reads with adapters, uncalled bases, mean Phred below 15, or no exact constant-primer or identifier match. COPE v1.2.5 was used to merge the high-quality paired reads. Each unique nucleotide sequence was defined as a clonotype, and clonotypes were aligned to IMGT TRB V, D and J references with MiTCR v1.1. Analysis was restricted to V-J combinations with a frequency above 0.0001, which covered 99.2% of repertoires. For each V-J combination, a TCR clonal expansion and chaos score was defined as the ratio of F50 clonal expansion to chaos observed in the TCRdist matrix. Features were reduced by Welch's t-statistics and random forest to around 13 V-J combinations, which fed a naive Bayes classifier. The Morisita-Horn index was used to measure how similar the thyroid and blood repertoires were. TCRdb ran its own pipeline on the public reads, namely fastp trimming at Q25 and MiXCR clone calling, and kept in-frame beta chains. Here each entry gathers all rows of one CDR3 protein and keeps the most common genes and DNA. TCRdb's processing, not the study's, gives the V and J calls here. This sample holds roughly 500,000 distinct CDR3 sequences; roughly 14% were observed only once. Over 8% of the sample lies in the top ten.

Source material: blood. This receptor was taken from a woman aged 30 to 39 with Graves' ophthalmopathy. Donor details come from another sample of the same person, matched by shared clones.

The DNA sequence is given as TGTGCCAGACAAACCCGGGACAGGGATATTGAAGCTTTCTTT. This translates into CARQTRDRDIEAFF. The rearrangement joined TRBV2 to TRBJ1-1; 9 central nucleotides agree with TRBD1. The germline V gene encodes CDR1 SNHLY and CDR2 FYNNEI. Clipping removes 9 bases from V and 7 bases from J, with 12 as the unmatched junction base count. Spanning cysteine to phenylalanine, the CDR3 consists of 14 amino acids. The kept DNA is CDR3 alone, 42 bases in frame from the first base.